This T cell receptor beta chain was retrieved from a study of cytomegalovirus exposure and HLA in healthy donors. Study-wide context: Approximately 77 million unique TCRs from HLA-typed donors were held in an early release of data.

Study conclusions and caveats: Later examination showed HLA-associated TCR beta chains had greater clonal expansion than equally common others. Prior analysis indicated that the majority of TCR beta V segments exhibited productivity approximately 87% or approximately 30% of the time.

The PCR ran on 60 Vbeta and 13 Jbeta primers. Assay used: immunoSEQ multiplex PCR; TCRdb lists only in-frame clones, some missing. The sample has 150,000 to 170,000 clones; 60% to 85% are singletons. This CDR3 has 16 residues. Germline CDR1 reads SQVTM; CDR2 reads ANQGSEA. V was clipped by 2 bases and J by 5 bases, with 20 bases between them. With respect to this clone: The antigen is not known.

The sequenced material came from PBMCs. The receptor was derived from a woman in her thirties or forties in good health and CMV-seronegative. The V call is TRBV29-1, the J call TRBJ2-3, with a weak D call TRBD1 (5 bases). The CDR3 loop is CSVEIPKAGIEDTQYF. The CDR3 region has the DNA TGCAGCGTTGAAATCCCTAAGGCAGGGATCGAAGATACGCAGTATTTT.